The T cell receptor beta chain under discussion was sequenced for a study of Graves' ophthalmopathy and Graves' hyperthyroidism. Study context: Peripheral blood samples were taken at initial diagnosis, before any treatment.

Transcripts of RNA were the source for amplifying TCR beta CDR3 regions. RT-PCR in the first round used HTBI primers; a second-round multiplex PCR followed. Each CDR3 protein gets one entry after TCRdb re-called the multiplex PCR reads with MiXCR. The profile shows a few hundred thousand distinct CDR3 sequences, just over 15% of them singletons. The authors defined stable hyperthyroidism as no ophthalmopathy within 18 months of follow-up. Hyperthyroidism cases were recent diagnoses of under 2 months' duration in people aged 18 to 65. CDR1 and CDR2 from the germline V gene are MNHEY and SVGEGT. CDR3 length: 15 residues. Trimming left V 5 bases short and J 2 bases short, with 12 bases between.

The sample taken for sequencing was peripheral blood. The clonotype comes from a woman under 30 with stable Graves' hyperthyroidism. The chain employs TRBV6-2 or TRBV6-3 and TRBJ2-2; D unclear. The DNA for the CDR3 is TGTGCCAGCAGTCGCCCTGGGGATAACACCGGGGAGCTGTTTTTT. Amino acid sequence: CASSRPGDNTGELFF.